The rows below give T cell receptor beta chains drawn from one sample of a study of control samples from healthy donors and cancer patients. Generated by immunoSEQ multiplex PCR, the TCRdb table keeps only in-frame clones and is missing some. The sample contains about 230,000 clones, around 80% of which appear only once. The material sequenced was PBMCs. Every receptor here comes from a woman in her sixties or seventies with lung cancer. Each CDR3 is given with its conserved first and last residue. A D gene is named only where the DNA matches it firmly. Not all rows give a size; the values are once, few, many and, for expanded clones, a class.

clone_size	d_call	v_call	j_call	cdr3_aa	cdr3_nt
once	TRBD1	TRBV2	TRBJ2-5	CASTRDRVGETQYF	TGTGCCAGCACAAGGGACAGGGTAGGGGAGACCCAGTACTTC
.	TRBD1	TRBV5-6	TRBJ1-2	CASSPGTVPYGYTF	TGTGCCAGCAGCCCCGGGACAGTCCCTTATGGCTACACCTTC
.	TRBD1	TRBV5-4	TRBJ2-3	CASSLRTGESDTQYF	TGTGCCAGCAGCCTTCGGACAGGGGAAAGTGATACGCAGTATTTT
.	.	TRBV10-3	TRBJ2-7	CAISESGGVGHEQYF	TGTGCCATCAGTGAGTCTGGAGGGGTCGGTCACGAGCAGTACTTC
.	TRBD2	TRBV5-1	TRBJ2-7	CASSPMASGSYEQYF	TGCGCCAGCAGCCCGATGGCCAGCGGGAGCTACGAGCAGTACTTC
.	.	TRBV7-9	TRBJ2-7	CASSTRARQPYEQYF	TGTGCCAGCAGCACCCGAGCTCGGCAGCCCTACGAGCAGTACTTC
once	TRBD2	TRBV7-9	TRBJ2-2	CASNKRGPGGTGELFF	TGTGCCAGCAACAAGCGGGGGCCCGGGGGCACCGGGGAGCTGTTTTTT
.	.	TRBV3-1/TRBV3-2	TRBJ1-3	CASSHQPLSGNTIYF	TGTGCCAGCAGCCACCAGCCCCTCTCTGGAAACACCATATATTTT
.	TRBD1	TRBV4-1	TRBJ1-2	CASTETGTAANYGYTF	TGCGCCAGCACCGAAACCGGGACAGCGGCTAACTATGGCTACACCTTC
.	.	TRBV6-5	TRBJ2-7	CASTSGRTYEQYF	TGTGCCAGCACCTCGGGACGGACCTACGAGCAGTACTTC
.	.	TRBV28	TRBJ2-3	CASSLWTLGRSTDTQYF	TGTGCCAGCAGTTTATGGACATTGGGGCGATCCACAGATACGCAGTATTTT
.	.	TRBV4-1	TRBJ2-3	CASRQGWSGRTDTQYF	TGCGCCAGCAGACAAGGCTGGTCAGGGCGGACAGATACGCAGTATTTT
.	TRBD1	TRBV9	TRBJ2-6	CASSVPGQGIAGANVLTF	TGTGCCAGCAGCGTCCCGGGACAGGGGATAGCTGGGGCCAACGTCCTGACTTTC
.	.	TRBV5-1	TRBJ1-3	CASSLETGSGNTIYF	TGCGCCAGCAGCTTGGAGACCGGCTCCGGAAACACCATATATTTT
.	TRBD2	TRBV9	TRBJ2-5	CASSVPSTSGGEETQYF	TGTGCCAGCAGCGTCCCCTCGACTAGCGGGGGGGAAGAGACCCAGTACTTC
.	TRBD1	TRBV10-3	TRBJ2-7	CAISRDRVSSYEQYF	TGTGCCATCAGTCGGGACAGGGTGAGCTCCTACGAGCAGTACTTC
.	.	TRBV7-9	TRBJ2-7	CASNSLNGGEQYF	TGTGCCAGCAATAGCTTAAATGGGGGCGAGCAGTACTTC
.	.	TRBV11-3	TRBJ2-2	CASSLDAGELFF	TGTGCCAGCAGCTTAGATGCCGGGGAGCTGTTTTTT
.	.	TRBV6-5	TRBJ2-7	CASRRSNVIYEQYF	TGTGCCAGCAGAAGATCCAATGTTATCTACGAGCAGTACTTC
.	TRBD1	TRBV18	TRBJ2-7	CASSLSGTASTYEQYF	TGTGCCAGCTCACTTTCCGGGACAGCGAGTACCTACGAGCAGTACTTC
.	.	TRBV2	TRBJ1-1	CASSGLGGDTEAFF	TGTGCCAGCAGTGGTCTCGGTGGGGACACTGAAGCTTTCTTT
.	TRBD1	TRBV27	TRBJ1-1	CASSPPGGWTEAFF	TGTGCCAGCAGCCCGCCAGGGGGGTGGACTGAAGCTTTCTTT
once	TRBD1	TRBV6-5	TRBJ1-5	CASRPTGEGQPQHF	TGTGCCAGCAGGCCGACAGGGGAAGGCCAGCCCCAGCATTTT
.	.	TRBV10-3	TRBJ1-5	CAISEGGPGQPQHF	TGTGCCATCAGTGAGGGGGGCCCGGGCCAGCCCCAGCATTTT
few	.	TRBV7-3	TRBJ2-6	CASSSSLSGANVLTF	TGTGCCAGCAGCTCTAGCCTCTCTGGGGCCAACGTCCTGACTTTC